This paragraph reports one T cell receptor beta chain. The target antigen is unknown. This sample is part of a study of Ad26.COV2.S vaccination and SARS-CoV-2 variants. Study background: Doses of Ad26.COV2.S were injected into muscle once or twice, 56 days apart. Whole-study results and caveats: Individuals receiving vaccine had higher spike-specific TCR breadth than placebo recipients did.

CDR1 is LNHDA and CDR2 is SQIVND in the germline V gene (reference sequence). The CDR3 extends over 14 amino acids. The V gene end was trimmed by 6 bases and the J gene end by 3 bases; junction bases not matched to a gene: 4. Method: immunoSEQ multiplex PCR; TCRdb's copy keeps in-frame clones and lacks some. The repertoire has hundreds of thousands of clones, 80% to 90% of them found once; the top ten carry approximately 5%. Treatment denoted: some 20 received Ad26.COV2.S at low or high dose, single or two shots; about 5 received placebo; per-sample allocation not given. Sampling was performed 63 days after the first vaccine or placebo injection.

The source material was peripheral blood, sampled in a trial of Ad26.COV2.S vaccine versus placebo. This sequence originates from a person between 18 and 60 years old who received the Ad26.COV2.S COVID-19 vaccine or a placebo. The V gene is TRBV19, the J gene TRBJ2-3, with 9 bases identical to TRBD1. The DNA for the CDR3 is TGTGCCAGTAGCAAGACAGGGGGAACAGATACGCAGTATTTT. This codes for CASSKTGGTDTQYF. Full variable domain (rest looked up from reference TRBV19 and TRBJ2-3): DGGITQSPKYLFRKEGQNVTLSCEQNLNHDAMYWYRQDPGQGLRLIYYSQIVNDFQKGDIAEGYSVSREKKESFPLTVTSAQKNPTAFYLCASSKTGGTDTQYFGPGTRLTVL.